This is a list of T cell receptor beta chains from one sample in a study of Ad26.COV2.S vaccination and SARS-CoV-2 variants. Clones were sequenced by immunoSEQ multiplex PCR, and TCRdb holds only the in-frame ones, with some missing. This table holds about 350,000 clones, around 89% found once. The sample in question was peripheral blood, obtained in a trial of Ad26.COV2.S vaccine versus placebo. The receptors come from a person between 18 and 60 years old who received the Ad26.COV2.S COVID-19 vaccine or a placebo. Each CDR3 is given without its conserved first and last residue.

CDR3aa: ASSHLYNEQF; v_gene: TRBV6-5; len: 10
CDR3aa: ASSLGTGVDEQF; v_gene: TRBV7-9; len: 12
CDR3aa: ASSPGQGNNQPQH; v_gene: TRBV28; len: 13
CDR3aa: ASSQVTGTQETQY; v_gene: TRBV3-1/TRBV3-2; len: 13
CDR3aa: ASSLTGQATTLNTGELF; v_gene: TRBV7-3; len: 17
CDR3aa: ASSFDRGYGYT; v_gene: TRBV12-3/TRBV12-4; len: 11
CDR3aa: ASSRGLSLKLTEAF; v_gene: TRBV4-2; len: 14
CDR3aa: ASSPGTGSFYEQY; v_gene: TRBV28; len: 13
CDR3aa: ASSPDSYEQF; v_gene: TRBV7-9; len: 10
CDR3aa: ASGLSRGGRRELF; v_gene: TRBV12-5; len: 13
CDR3aa: ASRNRQPPYEQY; v_gene: TRBV6-5; len: 12
CDR3aa: ASRNGQGDEKLF; v_gene: TRBV18; len: 12
CDR3aa: ASSVLVKTTPFYSNQPQH; v_gene: TRBV10-1; len: 18
CDR3aa: ASSPSRQENTEAF; v_gene: TRBV18; len: 13